Listed here are 30 T cell receptor beta chains from one sample, sequenced in a study of Ad26.COV2.S vaccination and SARS-CoV-2 variants. Described treatment: roughly 18 received Ad26.COV2.S at low or high dose, single or two shots; about five received placebo; per-sample allocation not given. Each sample was drawn 63 days after the first injection (of vaccine or placebo). Using immunoSEQ multiplex PCR, the repertoire was profiled, and TCRdb retains in-frame clones only, with some absent. This table has around 350,000 clones, approximately 84% appearing once. The sample consisted of peripheral blood, taken in a trial of Ad26.COV2.S vaccine versus placebo. Receptors originate from a person aged 18-65 years who received the Ad26.COV2.S COVID-19 vaccine or a placebo.

This rearrangement joins TRBV7-2 to TRBJ1-5; D is unresolved. The V gene's germline CDR1 is SGHTA and CDR2 FQGNSA. Trimming took off 0 bases at V and 6 bases at J, with 3 bases between the two ends. CDR3 size: 12 residues. This CDR3 reads CASSLAGQPQHF. The CDR3 DNA reads as TGTGCCAGCAGCTTAGCAGGTCAGCCCCAGCATTTT.

V usage is TRBV7-8 and J usage is TRBJ1-2; 7 bases map to TRBD1. J lost 0 bases, V lost 1 base, and 8 bases had no gene match. Germline loops: CDR1 SGHVS, CDR2 FQNEAQ. The CDR3 runs to 17 residues. CDR3 DNA sequence: TGTGCCAGCAGCTTAGGGGACAGAAGAAAATCTAACTATGGCTACACCTTC. As protein: CASSLGDRRKSNYGYTF.

The V call is TRBV20-1, the J call TRBJ2-2, with a tentative D call TRBD2 (6 bases). The CDR3 has 14 amino acids. V shed 3 bases and J shed 4 bases, with 12 bases lying between them. The germline CDR1 and CDR2 sequences are DFQATT and SNEGSKA (reference sequence). The CDR3: CSASEGRGTGELFF. In nucleotides, the CDR3 is TGCAGTGCTAGTGAAGGGCGGGGCACCGGGGAGCTGTTTTTT.

The chain combines TRBV10-2 with TRBJ1-2, with 9 bases lining up with TRBD1. Germline V lookup: CDR1 WSHSY, CDR2 SAAADI. V shed 8 bases, J shed 0 bases, and the junction held 7 bases outside the gene matches. There are 15 residues in the CDR3. The CDR3 is CASVGQGYPNYGYTF. CDR3 bases: TGCGCCAGCGTTGGACAGGGGTACCCTAACTATGGCTACACCTTC.

This clone has only one observation. This sequence joins TRBV6-5 and TRBJ2-7, with TRBD2 identical over 10 bases. This CDR3 spans 16 amino acids. V lost 4 bases and J lost 4; bases outside the gene matches: 10. In germline, CDR1 is MNHEY, CDR2 SVGAGI. CDR3 residues: CASSSGAAGGIYEQYF. In nucleotides, the CDR3 is TGTGCCAGCAGTTCGGGGGCAGCGGGAGGGATATACGAGCAGTACTTC.

The chain uses TRBV9 and TRBJ2-7, with TRBD2 matching over 9 bases. J lost 4 bases, V lost 0 bases, and 5 bases had no gene match. The CDR3 covers 15 residues. The germline gives CDR1 SGDLS, CDR2 YYNGEE. DNA of the CDR3: TGTGCCAGCAGCGTAGCTTTAGCGGGGGTTTACGAGCAGTACTTC. It encodes CASSVALAGVYEQYF.

This clone has a handful of counts. The V and J genes are TRBV15 and TRBJ2-2; no firm D call. CDR1 LNHNV and CDR2 YYDKDF come from the germline V gene (reference sequence). Trimming shortened V by 5 bases and J by 0 bases, and 13 bases separated the two germline ends. CDR3 length: 16 residues. Here the CDR3 reads CATSLYLGTNTGELFF. The CDR3 region has the DNA TGTGCCACCAGCCTCTACTTGGGGACGAACACCGGGGAGCTGTTTTTT.

The genes are TRBV11-2 and TRBJ2-1, with D perhaps TRBD1 (6 bases). The CDR3 has 13 amino acids. Trimming removed 8 bases from V and 7 bases from J, with 15 bases in between. The V gene's germline CDR1 is SGHAT and CDR2 FQNNGV. DNA for the CDR3: TGTGCCAGCGGACACAGGGTAGAGAATGAGCAGTTCTTC. Its protein is CASGHRVENEQFF. Full variable domain (remainder filled in from reference TRBV11-2 and TRBJ2-1): EAGVAQSPRYKIIEKRQSVAFWCNPISGHATLYWYQQILGQGPKLLIQFQNNGVVDDSQLPKDRFSAERLKGVDSTLKIQPAKLEDSAVYLCASGHRVENEQFFGPGTRLTVL.

This rearrangement joins TRBV20-1 to TRBJ2-3, with 11 bases lining up with TRBD2. Germline CDR1 reads DFQATT; CDR2 reads SNEGSKA (reference sequence). The V and J ends lost 3 bases and 6 bases, in that order; junction bases with no gene match: 11. The CDR3 spans 16 residues. CDR3 amino acids: CSASVWLAGGPDTQYF. As DNA, the CDR3 is TGCAGTGCTAGTGTCTGGCTAGCGGGGGGTCCGGATACGCAGTATTTT.

The chain joins TRBV27 to TRBJ2-7; 8 bases line up with TRBD2. The junction had 9 bases not matched to a gene; V was cut back by 7 bases and J by 1 base. CDR1 and CDR2 from the germline V gene are MNHEY and SMNVEV (reference sequence). The CDR3 covers 15 residues. The CDR3 nucleotides are TGTGCCAGCATGTTAGTGGCGGGGGGTTCCTACGAGCAGTACTTC. Residues: CASMLVAGGSYEQYF.

J is TRBJ1-1 and V is TRBV27, with 12 bases that match TRBD1. V lost 6 bases to trimming and J lost 8 bases; unmatched junction nucleotides: 16. The CDR3 totals 17 residues. Germline V lookup: CDR1 MNHEY, CDR2 SMNVEV (reference sequence). The CDR3 protein is CASRLQGQGAIRAEAFF. The CDR3 coding sequence is TGTGCCAGCAGACTCCAGGGACAGGGGGCGATCCGGGCCGAAGCTTTCTTT.

The chain is built from TRBV6-2 or TRBV6-3 and TRBJ2-7; D is unclear. This CDR3 has 15 residues. V lost 4 bases to trimming and J lost 0 bases, with 13 bases between them. Germline V gene sequence: CDR1 MNHEY, CDR2 SVGEGT. Written as DNA, the CDR3 is TGTGCCAGCAGTTCCTGGAGCGCCAGCTCCTACGAGCAGTACTTC. Translated: CASSSWSASSYEQYF.

The chain joins TRBV30 to TRBJ1-6, with TRBD1 as a possible D gene (5 bases). CDR3 size: 13 residues. Germline V gives CDR1 GTSNPN, CDR2 SVGIG (reference sequence). V lost 6 bases to trimming and J lost 9 bases, with 15 bases between them. The CDR3 coding sequence is TGTGCCTGTTGGCAGGGAGGTCGTTCACCCCTCCACTTT. This translates into CACWQGGRSPLHF.

The rearrangement uses TRBV5-4 and TRBJ2-3, with TRBD1 as a possible D gene (5 bases). This CDR3 is 16 amino acids long. Germline V CDR1 and CDR2: SGHNT, YYREEE (reference sequence). The V and J ends lost 4 bases and 1 base respectively, with 16 bases between them. CDR3 sequence reads: CASSRPTAPRTDTQYF. In DNA, the CDR3 is TGTGCCAGCAGCCGCCCGACAGCGCCCCGCACAGATACGCAGTATTTT.

This clone was seen only a few times. The chain joins TRBV7-9 to TRBJ2-3, with TRBD1 matching 11 bases. The germline V gene has CDR1 SEHNR and CDR2 FQNEAQ (reference sequence). The CDR3 totals 17 residues. With 5 bases clipped from V and 4 bases from J, the junction kept 11 bases outside the gene matches. CDR3 region: CASSPLTRDRGADTQYF. CDR3 nucleotide sequence: TGTGCCAGCAGCCCCCTGACCCGGGACAGGGGGGCAGATACGCAGTATTTT.

The chain recombines TRBV2 with TRBJ2-2; 13 bases map to TRBD2. CDR1 SNHLY and CDR2 FYNNEI come from the germline V gene. The CDR3 is made up of 14 amino acids. V lost 11 bases, J lost 2 bases, and 2 bases stayed unmatched. The CDR3 reads CAGTSGDNTGELFF. The CDR3, as DNA: TGTGCCGGGACTAGCGGGGACAACACCGGGGAGCTGTTTTTT. Drawing the rest from reference TRBV2 and TRBJ2-2, the complete variable domain is EPEVTQTPSHQVTQMGQEVILRCVPISNHLYFYWYRQILGQKVEFLVSFYNNEISEKSEIFDDQFSVERPDGSNFTLKIRSTKLEDSAMYFCAGTSGDNTGELFFGEGSRLTVL.

V and J are TRBV5-5 and TRBJ2-3; TRBD2 might be the D (6 bases). This CDR3 has 15 residues. Looked up from germline, CDR1 is SGHKS and CDR2 is YYEKEE (reference sequence). V lost 4 bases and J lost 4, with 16 bases in between. Here the CDR3 DNA reads TGTGCCAGCAGCCCTGTCCTCTGGGAGGCAGATACGCAGTATTTT. It specifies CASSPVLWEADTQYF.

This clone was observed a single time. The rearrangement links TRBV19 to TRBJ1-6, with 7 nucleotides matching TRBD1. From germline, CDR1 is LNHDA and CDR2 SQIVND (reference sequence). With 5 bases clipped from V and 2 bases from J, the junction kept 3 bases outside the gene matches. This CDR3 contains 15 residues. This CDR3 is CASSAGTAYNSPLHF. CDR3 nucleotide sequence: TGTGCCAGTAGTGCCGGGACAGCCTATAATTCACCCCTCCACTTT.

This sequence joins TRBV7-9 and TRBJ2-7; no definite D call. Trimming took 1 base from V and 5 from J, leaving 9 bases between them. Germline V gene lookup returns CDR1 SEHNR and CDR2 FQNEAQ (reference sequence). This CDR3 has 13 amino acids. CDR3 amino acids: CASSLVSTHEQYF. DNA of the CDR3: TGTGCCAGCAGCTTAGTTAGCACCCACGAGCAGTACTTC. The full variable domain, rest sourced from reference TRBV7-9 and TRBJ2-7, is DTGVSQNPRHKITKRGQNVTFRCDPISEHNRLYWYRQTLGQGPEFLTYFQNEAQLEKSRLLSDRFSAERPKGSFSTLEIQRTEQGDSAMYLCASSLVSTHEQYFGPGTRLTVT.

The chain recombines TRBV27 with TRBJ1-2, with 7 nucleotides matching TRBD1. Per germline, CDR1 MNHEY and CDR2 SMNVEV (reference sequence). V trimming: 6 bases; J trimming: 4 bases; junction bases outside the gene matches: 8. This CDR3 region has 14 residues. Written as DNA, the CDR3 is TGTGCCAGCAGCCAGGGGGGGCTCGGCTATGGCTACACCTTC. Protein product: CASSQGGLGYGYTF.

This sequence joins TRBV4-1 and TRBJ2-7; a weak D match, TRBD2 (6 bases). V lost 0 bases to trimming and J lost 0 bases, with 12 bases between them. The CDR3 is 16 residues long. The germline V gene has CDR1 MGHRA and CDR2 YSYEKL. The CDR3 loop reads CASSQEEGRSSYEQYF. CDR3 sequence (DNA): TGCGCCAGCAGCCAAGAGGAGGGCAGGAGCTCCTACGAGCAGTACTTC.

The table lists this clone with a few counts. The V and J genes are TRBV5-8 and TRBJ1-1, with D possibly TRBD1 on 6 matching bases. The CDR3 contains 16 residues. Deletions cut 0 bases from V and 0 bases from J, with 12 bases between. Germline values: CDR1 SGHTS, CDR2 YDEGEE. In DNA, the CDR3 is TGTGCCAGCAGCTTGGCGGGGGGACACCTGAACACTGAAGCTTTCTTT. Its protein is CASSLAGGHLNTEAFF.

The CDR3 reads CASSLALDGELFF. The CDR3 DNA reads as TGTGCCAGCAGCTTGGCCTTGGACGGGGAGCTGTTTTTT. The chain joins TRBV5-6 to TRBJ2-2; D gene unclear. The CDR3 consists of 13 residues. V lost 0 bases, J lost 7 bases, and 7 bases lay in between. Germline V gene lookup returns CDR1 SGHDT and CDR2 YYEEEE.

This chain joins TRBV2 and TRBJ2-2, with 10 positions matching TRBD1. The CDR3 spans 14 residues. After removal of 8 bases from V and 5 bases from J, the junction contained 5 bases not matched to a gene. Germline loops: CDR1 SNHLY, CDR2 FYNNEI. The CDR3 is CASDRDRGTGELFF. In DNA form, the CDR3 reads TGTGCCAGCGATAGGGACAGGGGAACCGGGGAGCTGTTTTTT.

V and J are TRBV4-1 and TRBJ2-7; the D gene is possibly TRBD2 (5 bases). The CDR3 is 14 amino acids. V was cut by 3 bases and J by 2 bases, with 11 bases left in between. Germline loops: CDR1 MGHRA, CDR2 YSYEKL. CDR3 protein: CASSQGGLAYEQYF. The CDR3 nucleotides read TGCGCCAGCAGCCAGGGTGGACTTGCCTACGAGCAGTACTTC.

The chain has TRBV11-3 and TRBJ2-1; perhaps TRBD2 as D (5 bases). The germline V and J ends were trimmed by 5 bases and 5 bases, with 10 bases remaining between them. The CDR3 has 13 residues. From germline, CDR1 is SGHNT and CDR2 YENEEA. CDR3 DNA: TGTGCCAGCAGCCTCGGACTGAACAATGAGCAGTTCTTC. Translated, it gives CASSLGLNNEQFF.

The chain joins TRBV3-1 (or the pseudogene TRBV3-2) to TRBJ2-1, with 13 bases that match TRBD2. In germline, CDR1 is LGHDT, CDR2 YNNKEL (reference sequence). CDR3 size: 17 residues. The V and J ends lost 4 bases and 4 bases, in that order; junction bases with no gene match: 7. The CDR3 spells CASSLSRTSGGYNEQFF. The DNA for the CDR3 is TGTGCCAGCAGCCTCAGTAGGACTAGCGGGGGATACAATGAGCAGTTCTTC.

V and J are TRBV18 and TRBJ2-1; TRBD1 is a possible D gene (6 bases). With 3 bases removed from V and 9 bases from J, the gap between germline ends came to 15 bases. The length of the CDR3 is 14 residues. In germline, CDR1 is KGHSH, CDR2 LQKENI. The CDR3 loop reads CASSPNRGQPEQFF. The CDR3 nucleotides read TGTGCCAGCTCACCGAATCGAGGACAGCCTGAGCAGTTCTTC.

The chain is built from TRBV2 and TRBJ1-6; perhaps TRBD1 as D (6 bases). V shed 6 bases and J shed 7 bases, with 13 bases lying between them. CDR3 size: 14 residues. The germline V gene encodes CDR1 SNHLY and CDR2 FYNNEI. The CDR3 DNA sequence: TGTGCCAGCAGCCTAGGACAGATAAATTCACCCCTCCACTTT. It translates to CASSLGQINSPLHF.

This clone was counted only a few times. The genes are TRBV6-2 or TRBV6-3 and TRBJ1-3; D remains unclear. Between the trimmed V and J ends, which lost 0 bases and 4 bases, there was a span of 13 bases. Germline loops: CDR1 MNHEY, CDR2 SVGEGT. This CDR3 contains 16 residues. DNA for the CDR3: TGTGCCAGCAGTTACTCGACGTCAGCAAAAGGAAACACCATATATTTT. This encodes CASSYSTSAKGNTIYF.